This T cell receptor (beta chain) emerged from a study of response to subunit inactivated influenza vaccine. TCRdb recomputed calls from the RT-PCR reads with MiXCR, one row per CDR3 protein. In the table there are about 780,000 distinct CDR3 sequences, less than 20% of which are singletons. Germline-derived CDR1 and CDR2 are MDHEN and SYDVKM. Trimming took off 4 bases at V and 3 bases at J, with 9 bases between the two ends. This CDR3 is 14 amino acids long. This clonotype has just one count. The TCR sequence derives from a man aged 45-65 years who received an inactivated influenza vaccine. The sequences come from PBMCs from blood, collected 5 days after vaccination. This sequence joins TRBV28 and TRBJ2-2; a weak D match, TRBD1 (5 bases). Here the CDR3 DNA reads TGTGCCAGCAGTTATCAGGGTTACACCGGGGAGCTGTTTTTT. It yields the protein CASSYQGYTGELFF.